This section outlines one T cell receptor beta chain sequence together with its context. What it recognizes is unknown. The CDR3 contains 13 residues. In germline, CDR1 is MDHEN, CDR2 SYDVKM. Trimming stripped 1 base from V and 7 bases from J, with 9 bases between. The data were taken from a study of blood T cells in healthy people across ages. Findings and limits, study-wide: Relative to aged donors, long-lived donors carried more naive CD4+ cells and displayed higher diversity.

Sample-barcoded 5' priming and a J-beta primer mix drove a second PCR of roughly 6 to 12 cycles. TCRdb recomputed calls from the 5' RACE reads with MiXCR, one row per CDR3 protein. The repertoire holds about 720,000 distinct CDR3 sequences, with just under 25% as singletons. These data were likewise used in another study, on T cells of mothers and their children.

Input material: blood. The TCR sequence derives from a boy between 10 and 17 years old in good health. The chain carries TRBV28 and TRBJ2-3; maybe TRBD1 (6 bases). DNA for the CDR3: TGTGCCAGCAGTTTATTGGGGGCGAATACGCAGTATTTT. Its translation is CASSLLGANTQYF.